This T cell receptor (beta chain) is from a study of T cells in Graves' hyperthyroidism and ophthalmopathy. TCR beta CDR3 regions were amplified from RNA transcripts. The HTBI primer set was used in a first-round RT-PCR of the TCR CDR3. Using its own MiXCR run on the multiplex PCR reads, TCRdb lists one record per CDR3 protein. The sample lists roughly 710,000 distinct CDR3 sequences, 30% to 40% occurring once. Patients with uncontrolled infections, other autoimmune diseases, pregnancy or lactation were excluded. The study based diagnoses on clinical symptoms, serum thyroxine and TRAb, thyroid ultrasound and orbital computed tomography. The PBMCs were sourced from fresh peripheral blood (around 9.9 ml). This clonotype showed up just a few times. The sequence came from a woman in her 40s with Graves' hyperthyroidism. What was sequenced was blood.

Written as DNA, the CDR3 is TGCGCCAGCAGCTTAGGGACAGATGGAAACACCATATATTTT. Amino acid sequence: CASSLGTDGNTIYF. The V and J genes are TRBV5-1 and TRBJ1-3; 7 positions agree with TRBD1. The CDR3 consists of 14 residues. The V gene end was trimmed by 2 bases and the J gene end by 3 bases; junction bases not matched to a gene: 2. Germline lookup yields CDR1 SGHRS and CDR2 YFSETQ.